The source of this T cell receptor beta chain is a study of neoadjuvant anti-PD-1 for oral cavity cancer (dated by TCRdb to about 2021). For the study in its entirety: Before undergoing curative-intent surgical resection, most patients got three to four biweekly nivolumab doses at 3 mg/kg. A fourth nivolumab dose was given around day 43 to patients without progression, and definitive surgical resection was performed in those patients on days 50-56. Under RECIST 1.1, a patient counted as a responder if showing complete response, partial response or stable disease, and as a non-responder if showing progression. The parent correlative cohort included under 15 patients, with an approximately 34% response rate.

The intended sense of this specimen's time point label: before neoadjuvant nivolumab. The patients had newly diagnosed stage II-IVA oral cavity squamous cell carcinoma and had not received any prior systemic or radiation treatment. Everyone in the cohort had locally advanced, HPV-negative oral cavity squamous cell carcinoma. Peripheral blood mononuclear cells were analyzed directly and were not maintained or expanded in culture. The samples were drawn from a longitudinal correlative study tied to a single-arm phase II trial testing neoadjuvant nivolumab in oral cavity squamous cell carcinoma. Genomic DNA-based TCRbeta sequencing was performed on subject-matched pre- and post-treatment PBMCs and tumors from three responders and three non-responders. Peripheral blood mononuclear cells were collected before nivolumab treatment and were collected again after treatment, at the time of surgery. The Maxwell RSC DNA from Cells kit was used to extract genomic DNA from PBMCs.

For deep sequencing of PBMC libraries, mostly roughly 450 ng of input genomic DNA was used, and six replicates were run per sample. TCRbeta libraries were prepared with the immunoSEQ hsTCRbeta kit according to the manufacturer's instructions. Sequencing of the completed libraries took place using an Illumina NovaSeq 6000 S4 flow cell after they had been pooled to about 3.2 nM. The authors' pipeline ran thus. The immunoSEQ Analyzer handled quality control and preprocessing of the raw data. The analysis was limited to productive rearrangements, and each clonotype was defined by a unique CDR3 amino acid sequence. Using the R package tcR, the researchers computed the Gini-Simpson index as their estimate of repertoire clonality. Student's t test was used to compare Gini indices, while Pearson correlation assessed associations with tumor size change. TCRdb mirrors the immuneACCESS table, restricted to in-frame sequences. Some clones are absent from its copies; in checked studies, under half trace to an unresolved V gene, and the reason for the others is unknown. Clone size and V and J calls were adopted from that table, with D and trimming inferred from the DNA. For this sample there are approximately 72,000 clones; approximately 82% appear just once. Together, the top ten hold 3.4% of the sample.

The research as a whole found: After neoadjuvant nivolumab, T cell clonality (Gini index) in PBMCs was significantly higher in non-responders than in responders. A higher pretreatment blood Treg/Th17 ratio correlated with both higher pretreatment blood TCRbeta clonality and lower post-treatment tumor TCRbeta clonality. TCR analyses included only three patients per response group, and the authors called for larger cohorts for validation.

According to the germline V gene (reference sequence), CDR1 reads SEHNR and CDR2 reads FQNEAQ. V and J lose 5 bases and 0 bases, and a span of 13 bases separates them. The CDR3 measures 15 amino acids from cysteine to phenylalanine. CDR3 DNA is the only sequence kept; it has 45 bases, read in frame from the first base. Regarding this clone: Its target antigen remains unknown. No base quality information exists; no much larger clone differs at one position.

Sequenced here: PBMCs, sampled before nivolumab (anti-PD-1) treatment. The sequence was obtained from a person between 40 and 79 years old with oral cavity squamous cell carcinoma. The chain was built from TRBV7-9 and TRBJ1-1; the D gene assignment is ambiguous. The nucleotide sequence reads TGTGCCAGCAGCCCACCAGGCATTATGAACACTGAAGCTTTCTTT. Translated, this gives CASSPPGIMNTEAFF.